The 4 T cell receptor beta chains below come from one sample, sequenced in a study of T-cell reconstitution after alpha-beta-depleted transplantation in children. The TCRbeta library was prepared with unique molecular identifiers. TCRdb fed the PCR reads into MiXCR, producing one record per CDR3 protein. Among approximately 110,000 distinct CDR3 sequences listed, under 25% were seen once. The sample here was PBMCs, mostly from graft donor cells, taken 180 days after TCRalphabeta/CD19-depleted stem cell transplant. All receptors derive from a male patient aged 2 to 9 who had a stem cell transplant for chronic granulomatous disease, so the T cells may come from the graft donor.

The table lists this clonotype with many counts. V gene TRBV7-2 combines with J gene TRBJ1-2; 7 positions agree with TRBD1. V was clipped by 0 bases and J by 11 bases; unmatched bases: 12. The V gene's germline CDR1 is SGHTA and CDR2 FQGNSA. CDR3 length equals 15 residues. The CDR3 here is CASSLAWDSPRGYTF. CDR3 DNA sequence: TGTGCCAGCAGCTTAGCCTGGGACAGCCCCCGAGGGTACACCTTC.

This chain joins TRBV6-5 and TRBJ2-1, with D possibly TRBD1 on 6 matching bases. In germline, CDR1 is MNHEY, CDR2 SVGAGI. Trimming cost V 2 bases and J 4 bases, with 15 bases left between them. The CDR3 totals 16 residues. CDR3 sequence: CASSYTNRVAYNEQFF. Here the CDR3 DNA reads TGTGCCAGCAGTTACACGAACAGGGTAGCATACAATGAGCAGTTCTTC.

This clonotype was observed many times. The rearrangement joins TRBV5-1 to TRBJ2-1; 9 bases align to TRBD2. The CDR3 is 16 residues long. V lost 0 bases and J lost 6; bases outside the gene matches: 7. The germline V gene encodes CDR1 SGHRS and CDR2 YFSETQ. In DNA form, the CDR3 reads TGCGCCAGCAGCTTGGACCTAGCGGGGTTTGCCAATGAGCAGTTCTTC. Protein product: CASSLDLAGFANEQFF. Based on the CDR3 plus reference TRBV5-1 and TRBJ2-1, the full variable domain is KAGVTQTPRYLIKTRGQQVTLSCSPISGHRSVSWYQQTPGQGLQFLFEYFSETQRNKGNFPGRFSGRQFSNSRSEMNVSTLELGDSALYLCASSLDLAGFANEQFFGPGTRLTVL.

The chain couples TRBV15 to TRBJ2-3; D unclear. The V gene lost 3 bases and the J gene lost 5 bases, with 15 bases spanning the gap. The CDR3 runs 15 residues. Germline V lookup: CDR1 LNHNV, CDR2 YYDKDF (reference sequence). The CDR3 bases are TGTGCCACCAGCAGCGACCCCCGCGTAGGAGATACGCAGTATTTT. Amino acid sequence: CATSSDPRVGDTQYF. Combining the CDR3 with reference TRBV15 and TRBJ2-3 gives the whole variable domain DAMVIQNPRYQVTQFGKPVTLSCSQTLNHNVMYWYQQKSSQAPKLLFHYYDKDFNNEADTPDNFQSRRPNTSFCFLDIRSPGLGDTAMYLCATSSDPRVGDTQYFGPGTRLTVL.